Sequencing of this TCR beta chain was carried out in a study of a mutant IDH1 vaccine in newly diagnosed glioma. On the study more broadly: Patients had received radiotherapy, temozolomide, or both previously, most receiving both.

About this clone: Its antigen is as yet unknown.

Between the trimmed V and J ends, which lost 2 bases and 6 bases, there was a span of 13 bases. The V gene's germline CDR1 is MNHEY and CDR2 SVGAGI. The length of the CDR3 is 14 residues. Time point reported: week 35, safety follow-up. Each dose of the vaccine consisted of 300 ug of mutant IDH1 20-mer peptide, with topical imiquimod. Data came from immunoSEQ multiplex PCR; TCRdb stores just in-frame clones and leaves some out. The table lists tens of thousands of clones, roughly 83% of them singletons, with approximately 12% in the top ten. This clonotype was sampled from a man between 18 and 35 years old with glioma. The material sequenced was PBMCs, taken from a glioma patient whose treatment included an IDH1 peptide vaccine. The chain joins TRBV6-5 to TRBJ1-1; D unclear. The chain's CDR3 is CASSYAHPRAEAFF. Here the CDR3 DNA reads TGTGCCAGCAGTTACGCTCACCCGAGGGCTGAAGCTTTCTTT.